The 26 T cell receptor beta chains given below trace back to one sample, sequenced in a study of beta chain features in type 1 diabetes. Study-wide results and limits: There was a moderate but significant shortening of TCRB CDR3s in all four CD4+ subsets of Type 1 diabetes patients.

cDNA synthesis used the whole RNA isolate, giving expressed TCRB sequences. TCRdb's copy holds only in-frame clones and misses some; the assay was immunoSEQ multiplex PCR. This repertoire shows about 640,000 clones, roughly an eighth found once; its top ten account for more than 0.1%. No antigen is known for these receptors. The sample comprised naive CD4+ T cells from blood. The receptors originated from a man aged 30 to 45 with type 1 diabetes.

CDR3 in amino acids: CASSDGNQPQHF. CDR3 DNA sequence: TGCGCCAGCAGTGATGGTAATCAGCCCCAGCATTTT. V and J are TRBV10-1 and TRBJ1-5; D call uncertain. CDR1 is WNHNN and CDR2 is SYGVQD in the germline V gene (reference sequence). The V end lost 3 bases, the J end lost 4 bases, and 4 bases lay between the germline ends. This CDR3 spans 12 amino acids.

V and J are TRBV5-1 and TRBJ2-4, with D perhaps TRBD2 (5 bases). Looked up from germline, CDR1 is SGHRS and CDR2 is YFSETQ. The CDR3 is made up of 17 amino acids. V dropped 0 bases and J dropped 8 bases, with 21 bases sitting between them. CDR3 DNA sequence: TGCGCCAGCAGCTTGGAGAGGACTGGATCCGTTAGCGACATTCAGTACTTC. Protein sequence: CASSLERTGSVSDIQYF.

V and J are TRBV10-3 and TRBJ2-1, with 7 positions matching TRBD1. The CDR3 runs 19 residues. Germline V lookup: CDR1 ENHRY, CDR2 SYGVKD. J gave up 3 bases and V 2 bases, and 16 bases lay outside the gene matches. The CDR3 DNA sequence: TGTGCCATCAGTGAGGGTGCGACAGGGTGGGGGAAAAACTACAATGAGCAGTTCTTC. This translates into CAISEGATGWGKNYNEQFF.

CDR3 sequence: CASSLAWVGRETQYF. The CDR3 DNA reads as TGTGCCAGCAGCTTAGCGTGGGTAGGCCGGGAGACCCAGTACTTC. V and J are TRBV7-2 and TRBJ2-5, with D uncertain. Germline V gene data show CDR1 as SGHTA and CDR2 as FQGNSA. The CDR3 length is 15 residues. Trimming took 0 bases from V and 5 from J, leaving 13 bases between them.

This chain uses TRBV7-2 with TRBJ1-1; TRBD1 is a possible D gene (6 bases). Trimming removed 1 base from V and 5 bases from J, with 14 bases in between. CDR3 size: 15 residues. In germline, CDR1 is SGHTA, CDR2 FQGNSA. DNA for the CDR3: TGTGCCAGCAGCTTAGAGGCCCGGGGGCAGACTGAAGCTTTCTTT. It codes for CASSLEARGQTEAFF. Using reference TRBV7-2 and TRBJ1-1 for the parts outside the CDR3, the full variable domain is GAGVSQSPSNKVTEKGKDVELRCDPISGHTALYWYRQSLGQGLEFLIYFQGNSAPDKSGLPSDRFSAERTGGSVSTLTIQRTQQEDSAVYLCASSLEARGQTEAFFGQGTRLTVV.

There are a few counts of this clone. The chain combines TRBV28 with TRBJ2-3, with TRBD1 matching 9 bases. The trim removed 7 bases at V and 2 bases at J, leaving 10 bases unmatched. The CDR3 loop spans 16 amino acids. From germline, CDR1 is MDHEN and CDR2 SYDVKM. This CDR3 is CASTLSGQGFTDTQYF. The CDR3 DNA follows: TGTGCCAGCACGTTATCCGGACAGGGGTTCACAGATACGCAGTATTTT.

There are a few counts of this clone. The chain has TRBV5-1 and TRBJ2-7; 7 bases are a match to TRBD1. The junction had 12 bases not matched to a gene; V was cut back by 3 bases and J by 6 bases. CDR3 length: 15 residues. CDR1 and CDR2 from the germline V gene are SGHRS and YFSETQ. The chain's CDR3 is CASSSTGTEGSEQYF. As DNA, the CDR3 is TGCGCCAGCAGCTCCACCGGGACAGAGGGGTCCGAGCAGTACTTC. The full variable domain, completed using reference TRBV5-1 and TRBJ2-7, is KAGVTQTPRYLIKTRGQQVTLSCSPISGHRSVSWYQQTPGQGLQFLFEYFSETQRNKGNFPGRFSGRQFSNSRSEMNVSTLELGDSALYLCASSSTGTEGSEQYFGPGTRLTVT.

V is TRBV4-3 and J is TRBJ2-7; tentatively, D is TRBD1 or TRBD2 (5 bases each). Germline V gene sequence: CDR1 LGHNA, CDR2 YSLEER. CDR3 size: 16 residues. V lost 0 bases and J 2 bases, leaving 14 bases between the germline ends. In DNA, the CDR3 is TGCGCCAGCAGCCAAGATTCCGGCAGGGACGCCTACGAGCAGTACTTC. It codes for CASSQDSGRDAYEQYF.

The rearrangement joins TRBV5-4 to TRBJ1-6; TRBD1 matches 8 bases. V was clipped by 0 bases and J by 10 bases; unmatched bases: 9. Looked up from germline, CDR1 is SGHNT and CDR2 is YYREEE (reference sequence). This CDR3 region has 16 residues. The CDR3 DNA reads TGTGCCAGCAGCTTGGGGGGGACAGGAGGTGGGTCACCCCTCCACTTT. Its protein is CASSLGGTGGGSPLHF.

The V call is TRBV20-1, the J call TRBJ2-7, with a possible D match to TRBD2 (5 bases). The CDR3 runs to 10 residues. The germline V gene encodes CDR1 DFQATT and CDR2 SNEGSKA (reference sequence). Trimming removed 3 bases at V and 7 bases at J, with 7 bases between. The CDR3 coding sequence is TGCAGTGCTAGGGAGGAAGAGCAGTACTTC. Residues: CSAREEEQYF.

The J gene is TRBJ2-7, the V gene TRBV6-6, with TRBD1 matching over 7 bases. The germline gives CDR1 MNHNY, CDR2 SVGAGI (reference sequence). V shed 7 bases, J shed 3 bases, and the junction held 6 bases outside the gene matches. The CDR3 extends over 13 amino acids. The CDR3 protein is CASTDRAFYEQYF. In DNA form, the CDR3 reads TGTGCCAGCACTGACAGGGCTTTCTACGAGCAGTACTTC.

The chain recombines TRBV28 with TRBJ2-7; D perhaps matches TRBD1 (6 bases). This CDR3 contains 13 residues. V lost 3 bases and J 3 bases, leaving 9 bases between the germline ends. Germline loops: CDR1 MDHEN, CDR2 SYDVKM. CDR3 sequence: CASSFGGDYEQYF. Written as DNA, the CDR3 is TGTGCCAGCAGTTTTGGGGGCGACTACGAGCAGTACTTC.

As to this clone: A read error may produce the germline difference seen at one junction end. This chain connects TRBV6-5 to TRBJ1-1, with D maybe TRBD1 (5 bases). CDR1 and CDR2 from the germline V gene are MNHEY and SVGAGI. The CDR3 is 14 residues long. CDR3 bases: TGTGCCAGCAGTGACTCAGGGACCTACACTGAAGCTTTCTTT. Its protein is CASSDSGTYTEAFF.

This clone was observed a few times. The chain joins TRBV6-5 to TRBJ2-1; TRBD2 might be the D (6 bases). Per the germline V gene, CDR1 is MNHEY and CDR2 is SVGAGI. This CDR3 region has 16 residues. Trimming shortened V by 4 bases and J by 3 bases, and 16 bases separated the two germline ends. The CDR3 DNA reads as TGTGCCAGCAGTTCCGACAGTGGGGGAGGCTACAATGAGCAGTTCTTC. This codes for CASSSDSGGGYNEQFF.

This rearrangement joins TRBV2 to TRBJ1-2, with D perhaps matching TRBD1 (5 bases). Deletions cut 7 bases from V and 8 bases from J, with 14 bases between. Germline lookup yields CDR1 SNHLY and CDR2 FYNNEI. This CDR3 is 12 amino acids long. CDR3 coding DNA: TGTGCCAGCACGCCTTCAGGGAACGGCTACACCTTC. Encoded protein: CASTPSGNGYTF.

This clone was picked up a small number of times. This rearrangement joins TRBV18 to TRBJ1-2; 7 nucleotides align to TRBD1. This CDR3 contains 14 residues. In germline, CDR1 is KGHSH, CDR2 LQKENI. The J segment lost 4 bases and the V segment lost 2 bases, leaving 4 bases of the junction unmatched. The CDR3 here is CASSPGQEGYGYTF. The CDR3 DNA sequence: TGTGCCAGCTCACCAGGACAGGAAGGCTATGGCTACACCTTC.

This clone has only a few counts. The rearrangement uses TRBV25-1 and TRBJ2-1, with a possible D match to TRBD1 (5 bases). The CDR3 spans 12 residues. The V and J ends lost 2 bases and 12 bases respectively, with 11 bases between them. Germline V lookup: CDR1 MGHDK, CDR2 SYGVNS. For the CDR3, the DNA is TGTGCCAGCAGTGAAAGGGGATACCGGCAGTTCTTC. It yields the protein CASSERGYRQFF.

A few counts support this clone. The chain carries TRBV11-2 and TRBJ2-7; no clear D gene. Deletions cut 4 bases from V and 6 bases from J, with 10 bases between. This CDR3 has 12 amino acids. Germline V gene data show CDR1 as SGHAT and CDR2 as FQNNGV. The chain's CDR3 is CASSSGRGEQYF. CDR3 in DNA: TGTGCCAGCAGCTCAGGCCGAGGCGAGCAGTACTTC.

The gene calls are TRBV5-6 and TRBJ1-1, with D unresolved. Germline V gene lookup returns CDR1 SGHDT and CDR2 YYEEEE. Between the trimmed V and J ends, which lost 0 bases and 4 bases, there was a span of 22 bases. The CDR3 has 18 residues. CDR3 sequence (DNA): TGTGCCAGCAGCTTGGGGTCGGCAGTCCCCGCCGGGAGCACTGAAGCTTTCTTT. Its protein is CASSLGSAVPAGSTEAFF.

This clone showed up just a few times. The V and J genes are TRBV19 and TRBJ2-1; D may match TRBD1 or TRBD2 (5 bases each). The length of the CDR3 is 16 residues. Germline CDR1 and CDR2: LNHDA and SQIVND (reference sequence). Between the trimmed V and J ends, which lost 8 bases and 9 bases, there was a span of 26 bases. The CDR3 region has the DNA TGTGCCAGTGGACCTATTGGGGACCCTCAATCTGGTGAGCAGTTCTTC. Residues: CASGPIGDPQSGEQFF.

This clone occurred a few times. The rearrangement links TRBV2 to TRBJ1-1; D gene unclear. The V and J ends lost 7 bases and 0 bases respectively, with 3 bases between them. Germline CDR1 reads SNHLY; CDR2 reads FYNNEI. CDR3 length: 11 amino acids. CDR3 nucleotide sequence: TGTGCCAGCACACTGAACACTGAAGCTTTCTTT. Encoded protein: CASTLNTEAFF. Full variable domain (missing parts from reference TRBV2 and TRBJ1-1): EPEVTQTPSHQVTQMGQEVILRCVPISNHLYFYWYRQILGQKVEFLVSFYNNEISEKSEIFDDQFSVERPDGSNFTLKIRSTKLEDSAMYFCASTLNTEAFFGQGTRLTVV.

This rearrangement joins TRBV7-9 to TRBJ1-5; no reliable D call. This CDR3 has 15 amino acids. Trimming shortened V by 4 bases and J by 9 bases, and 19 bases separated the two germline ends. The V gene's germline CDR1 is SEHNR and CDR2 FQNEAQ (reference sequence). CDR3 in DNA: TGTGCCAGCAGCTCGGAGGAGGGTCCCTTCCGGCCCCAGCATTTT. Translating gives CASSSEEGPFRPQHF.

This clone was picked up one time. V usage is TRBV9 and J usage is TRBJ2-2, with TRBD2 identical over 10 bases. Germline V gives CDR1 SGDLS, CDR2 YYNGEE. The V segment lost 0 bases and the J segment 3 bases; nucleotides outside the gene matches: 5. This CDR3 spans 17 amino acids. CDR3 nucleotide sequence: TGTGCCAGCAGCGTAGGCAGTAGCGGGGGGTACACCGGGGAGCTGTTTTTT. Its translation: CASSVGSSGGYTGELFF.

CDR3 protein: CASSLLGTNEKLFF. CDR3 coding DNA: TGTGCCAGCAGTCTTCTCGGAACTAATGAAAAACTGTTTTTT. The gene calls are TRBV7-9 and TRBJ1-4, with no clear D. V dropped 6 bases and J dropped 1 base, with 9 bases sitting between them. Germline CDR1 is SEHNR and CDR2 is FQNEAQ (reference sequence). CDR3 length: 14 amino acids.

This clone was detected a few times. V usage is TRBV7-9 and J usage is TRBJ2-5; D is possibly TRBD1 or TRBD2 (5 bases each). Germline V gene lookup returns CDR1 SEHNR and CDR2 FQNEAQ (reference sequence). The CDR3 spans 15 residues. The V end lost 5 bases, the J end lost 3 bases, and 16 bases lay between the germline ends. The CDR3 sequence is CASSRTGPNEETQYF. The CDR3 DNA is TGTGCCAGCAGCCGAACGGGACCGAATGAAGAGACCCAGTACTTC.

The gene calls are TRBV19 and TRBJ2-5, with D tentatively TRBD1 (6 bases). Trimming stripped 5 bases from V and 2 bases from J, with 12 bases between. The CDR3 sequence is 14 residues long. Germline CDR1 LNHDA, CDR2 SQIVND (reference sequence). CDR3: CASSLQGQQETQYF. DNA for the CDR3: TGTGCCAGTAGTTTACAGGGACAACAAGAGACCCAGTACTTC.